These 19 T cell receptor beta chains were sequenced from one sample in a study of blood T cell repertoires in COVID-19 (dated by TCRdb to the early 2020s). The library was obtained by the immunoSEQ multiplex PCR assay. TCRdb provides this immuneACCESS table in a form limited to in-frame rearrangements. Some clones are lacking; in checked studies, under half of them reflect an unresolved V gene, and why the rest are absent is not known. Recorded for this sample are roughly 57,000 clones; about 70% of them occurred a single time. The top ten clones comprise more than 11% of the sample. Source material: peripheral blood. The source is a woman between 70 and 85 years old with acute or convalescent COVID-19.

This clone was recorded only once. The genes are TRBV5-1 and TRBJ2-7, with 12 bases identical to TRBD1. The germline gives CDR1 SGHRS, CDR2 YFSETQ. CDR3 size: 14 residues. The V segment lost 3 bases and the J segment 5 bases; nucleotides outside the gene matches: 3. Written as DNA, the CDR3 is TGCGCCAGCAGCTGGGGGACAGGGGGCGACGAGCAGTACGTC. It codes for CASSWGTGGDEQYV.

CDR3 protein: CAWSARASGTEAFF. CDR3 sequence (DNA): TGTGCCTGGAGCGCCAGGGCCTCGGGCACTGAAGCTTTCTTT. The chain carries TRBV30 and TRBJ1-1; the D gene is possibly TRBD1 (5 bases). Germline V CDR1 and CDR2: GTSNPN, SVGIG (reference sequence). Trimming removed 3 bases from V and 4 bases from J, with 15 bases in between. The CDR3 is 14 residues long. The variable domain in full, completed from reference TRBV30 and TRBJ1-1, reads SQTIHQWPATLVQPVGSPLSLECTVEGTSNPNLYWYRQAAGRGLQLLFYSVGIGQISSEVPQNLSASRPQDRQFILSSKKLLLSDSGFYLCAWSARASGTEAFFGQGTRLTVV.

The chain combines TRBV11-3 with TRBJ2-1, with D perhaps TRBD1 (5 bases). The CDR3 contains 14 residues. V was cut by 5 bases and J by 6 bases, with 14 bases left in between. Germline V CDR1 and CDR2: SGHNT, YENEEA. The CDR3 coding sequence is TGTGCCAGCAGCCCGGGCAGGGATGGCAATGAGCAGTTCTTC. This translates into CASSPGRDGNEQFF.

The V and J genes are TRBV6-1 and TRBJ1-2, with 7 bases that match TRBD1. Per germline, CDR1 MNHNS and CDR2 SASEGT. The CDR3 totals 16 residues. J lost 4 bases, V lost 3 bases, and 11 bases had no gene match. The CDR3 nucleotides are TGTGCCAGCAGTGACGCCACCGGGACAGTCATCTATGGCTACACCTTC. The encoded protein is CASSDATGTVIYGYTF.

DNA for the CDR3: TGTGCCATCAGTGAAGGGACAGGGAGAACTGAAGCTTTCTTT. This encodes CAISEGTGRTEAFF. The chain couples TRBV10-3 to TRBJ1-1, with 9 nucleotides matching TRBD1. The CDR3 is made up of 14 amino acids. Germline V gene data show CDR1 as ENHRY and CDR2 as SYGVKD. V lost 3 bases, J lost 5 bases, and 4 bases stayed unmatched.

This chain links TRBV19 with TRBJ2-3; 8 bases line up with TRBD1. Germline CDR1 reads LNHDA; CDR2 reads SQIVND (reference sequence). V was clipped by 5 bases and J by 3 bases; unmatched bases: 4. The CDR3 sequence is 14 residues long. CDR3 amino acids: CASSDRGKTDTQYF. CDR3 DNA: TGTGCCAGTAGTGACAGGGGAAAGACAGATACGCAGTATTTT.

The chain joins TRBV7-9 to TRBJ2-7; maybe TRBD1 (5 bases). V was clipped by 3 bases and J by 0 bases, with 9 bases between them. This CDR3 has 14 amino acids. CDR1 and CDR2 (germline): SEHNR, FQNEAQ (reference sequence). In DNA form, the CDR3 reads TGTGCCAGCAGCTTGACAGTTAGCTCCTACGAGCAGTACTTC. Its protein is CASSLTVSSYEQYF.

Turning to this clone: Just one base apart from a much larger clone, this may be a read error. The chain recombines TRBV13 with TRBJ2-3; D call uncertain. The length of the CDR3 is 12 residues. CDR1 and CDR2 (germline): PRHDT, FYEKMQ (reference sequence). Trimming cost V 5 bases and J 2 bases, with 5 bases left between them. The CDR3 spells CASSPSTDTQYF. CDR3 DNA: TGTGCCAGCAGCCCGTCCACAGATACGCAGTATTTT.

The V and J genes are TRBV13 and TRBJ2-7; 8 bases are shared with TRBD1. The CDR3 sequence is 18 residues long. Germline values: CDR1 PRHDT, CDR2 FYEKMQ (reference sequence). V dropped 5 bases and J dropped 2; count of bases not matched to a gene: 17. CDR3 residues: CASSARKGTGIQAYEQYF. In nucleotides, the CDR3 is TGTGCCAGCAGCGCGAGGAAAGGGACAGGTATTCAGGCCTACGAGCAGTACTTC.

This clone was seen only a few times. The rearrangement links TRBV5-1 to TRBJ1-2, with D uncertain. The V gene's germline CDR1 is SGHRS and CDR2 YFSETQ. V was cut by 0 bases and J by 7 bases, with 10 bases left in between. The CDR3 runs 13 residues. CDR3 region: CASSLDGSGGYTF. The CDR3 nucleotides are TGCGCCAGCAGCTTGGATGGGAGTGGTGGCTACACCTTC.

The chain carries TRBV11-3 and TRBJ1-1; D is perhaps TRBD1 (6 bases). Germline V CDR1 and CDR2: SGHNT, YENEEA. The germline V and J ends were trimmed by 5 bases and 2 bases, with 18 bases remaining between them. The CDR3 is 16 residues long. The CDR3 spells CASSKNPGHRNTEAFF. DNA for the CDR3: TGTGCCAGCAGCAAAAATCCGGGACATCGAAACACTGAAGCTTTCTTT.

DNA for the CDR3: TGTGCCAGCAGCCCCCGGACCTTACAGGGGGCGCGTGGCTACACCTTC. It translates to CASSPRTLQGARGYTF. The chain links TRBV5-6 to TRBJ1-2; 9 positions agree with TRBD1. Trimming took 4 bases from V and 7 from J; bases not matched to a gene: 14. CDR3 length: 16 residues. The V gene's germline CDR1 is SGHDT and CDR2 YYEEEE.

This sequence joins TRBV5-1 and TRBJ2-2; 8 positions agree with TRBD2. CDR1 is SGHRS and CDR2 is YFSETQ in the germline V gene. The CDR3 is 15 amino acids. V lost 1 base to trimming and J lost 3 bases; unmatched junction nucleotides: 2. CDR3 bases: TGCGCCAGCAGCTTGACGGGGGGGCACACCGGGGAGCTGTTTTTT. Amino acid sequence: CASSLTGGHTGELFF. Complete variable domain (other parts from reference TRBV5-1 and TRBJ2-2): KAGVTQTPRYLIKTRGQQVTLSCSPISGHRSVSWYQQTPGQGLQFLFEYFSETQRNKGNFPGRFSGRQFSNSRSEMNVSTLELGDSALYLCASSLTGGHTGELFFGEGSRLTVL.

This clone was counted once. This sequence joins TRBV6-5 and TRBJ2-2; D is unclear. This CDR3 has 14 amino acids. The V gene's germline CDR1 is MNHEY and CDR2 SVGAGI. Trimming stripped 6 bases from V and 1 base from J, with 9 bases between. Here the CDR3 reads CASRLLVNTGELFF. The CDR3, as DNA: TGTGCCAGCAGGCTATTAGTGAACACCGGGGAGCTGTTTTTT.

The chain recombines TRBV27 with TRBJ2-4; TRBD1 aligns across 7 bases. V trimming: 1 base; J trimming: 3 bases; junction bases outside the gene matches: 3. The CDR3 is made up of 15 amino acids. The germline gives CDR1 MNHEY, CDR2 SMNVEV (reference sequence). This CDR3 reads CASSLLGTVKNIQYF. The CDR3, as DNA: TGTGCCAGCAGTTTATTGGGGACAGTCAAAAACATTCAGTACTTC.

This clone was recorded a few times. The CDR3, as DNA: TGTGCCAGCAGCCCCCCTGAGGGGGGGTCCCATGAGCAGTTCTTC. Translated: CASSPPEGGSHEQFF. This rearrangement joins TRBV7-9 to TRBJ2-1; D possibly corresponds to TRBD2 (7 bases). CDR1 is SEHNR, CDR2 FQNEAQ, per germline (reference sequence). V lost 5 bases, J lost 8 bases, and 19 bases lay in between. This CDR3 comprises 15 residues. Complete variable domain (other parts from reference TRBV7-9 and TRBJ2-1): DTGVSQNPRHKITKRGQNVTFRCDPISEHNRLYWYRQTLGQGPEFLTYFQNEAQLEKSRLLSDRFSAERPKGSFSTLEIQRTEQGDSAMYLCASSPPEGGSHEQFFGPGTRLTVL.

J is TRBJ1-2 and V is TRBV2; TRBD1 might be the D (6 bases). CDR1 and CDR2 from the germline V gene are SNHLY and FYNNEI. The CDR3 sequence is 15 residues long. V was trimmed by 2 bases and J by 4 bases, leaving 14 bases between them. This chain's CDR3 is CASSEKGDPGYGYTF. In nucleotides, the CDR3 is TGTGCCAGCAGTGAAAAGGGGGACCCGGGCTATGGCTACACCTTC.

The chain employs TRBV12-5 and TRBJ1-2; D may be TRBD1 (5 bases). Deletions cut 2 bases from V and 2 bases from J, with 15 bases between. Germline V gene lookup returns CDR1 LGHNT and CDR2 FRNRAP. The CDR3 extends over 16 amino acids. The CDR3 nucleotides read TGTGCTAGTGGTTTGAATGTTGGGGGGTCGAACTATGGCTACACCTTC. Protein: CASGLNVGGSNYGYTF.

The chain employs TRBV7-8 and TRBJ2-7, with D maybe TRBD2 (6 bases). The CDR3 length is 16 residues. The V gene lost 0 bases and the J gene lost 0 bases, with 12 bases spanning the gap. Germline lookup yields CDR1 SGHVS and CDR2 FQNEAQ. In DNA, the CDR3 is TGTGCCAGCAGCTTAGCGGAGGGGACGGGCTCCTACGAGCAGTACGTC. This encodes CASSLAEGTGSYEQYV.